The 12 T cell receptor beta chains below all came from one sample that was sequenced in a study of cytomegalovirus exposure and HLA in healthy donors. The PCR made use of 60 Vbeta and 13 Jbeta primers. Profiling relied on immunoSEQ multiplex PCR, and the TCRdb table lists in-frame clones only, not all of them. In the table there are 85,000 to 120,000 clones, more than 70% of which are singletons. Sequences were obtained from PBMCs. The receptor source for this set is a male donor in good health and CMV-seropositive.

The chain links TRBV2 to TRBJ2-2; 8 nucleotides align to TRBD2. The germline V gene encodes CDR1 SNHLY and CDR2 FYNNEI. The CDR3 is 14 residues long. Unmatched junction bases numbered 9, after V lost 8 bases and J lost 7 bases. The CDR3 loop is CASSGTRLGGELFF. In DNA, the CDR3 is TGTGCCAGCTCCGGGACTAGGCTGGGCGGGGAGCTGTTTTTT. The full variable domain, its missing parts supplied by reference TRBV2 and TRBJ2-2, is EPEVTQTPSHQVTQMGQEVILRCVPISNHLYFYWYRQILGQKVEFLVSFYNNEISEKSEIFDDQFSVERPDGSNFTLKIRSTKLEDSAMYFCASSGTRLGGELFFGEGSRLTVL.

V gene TRBV5-4 combines with J gene TRBJ2-1, with 8 bases matching TRBD2. CDR1 is SGHNT and CDR2 is YYREEE in the germline V gene (reference sequence). V dropped 2 bases and J dropped 3; count of bases not matched to a gene: 1. The CDR3 consists of 14 residues. The CDR3 nucleotides are TGTGCCAGCAGCTTTACTAGCGGCTACAATGAGCAGTTCTTC. Protein sequence: CASSFTSGYNEQFF.

This clone came up a few times. This rearrangement joins TRBV19 to TRBJ2-7; D might be TRBD1 (5 bases). Deletions cut 4 bases from V and 4 bases from J, with 14 bases between. The germline V gene encodes CDR1 LNHDA and CDR2 SQIVND (reference sequence). The length of the CDR3 is 14 residues. CDR3 DNA: TGTGCCAGTAGTACCCCAGGGTTGCAGTACGAGCAGTACTTC. Translating it yields CASSTPGLQYEQYF.

Only one count was recorded for this clone. The rearrangement uses TRBV11-1 and TRBJ2-1, with 13 bases that match TRBD2. Looked up from germline, CDR1 is SGHAT and CDR2 is FQDESV (reference sequence). V lost 5 bases, J lost 8 bases, and 6 bases stayed unmatched. The CDR3 loop spans 15 amino acids. The DNA for the CDR3 is TGTGCCAGCAGCCCGGGACTAGCGGGATTTTATGAGCAGTTCTTC. This sequence encodes CASSPGLAGFYEQFF. The complete variable domain, with remaining parts taken from reference TRBV11-1 and TRBJ2-1, reads EAEVAQSPRYKITEKSQAVAFWCDPISGHATLYWYRQILGQGPELLVQFQDESVVDDSQLPKDRFSAERLKGVDSTLKIQPAELGDSAMYLCASSPGLAGFYEQFFGPGTRLTVL.

The chain has TRBV4-2 and TRBJ2-3, with 10 bases aligning to TRBD2. The junction had 6 bases not matched to a gene; V was cut back by 0 bases and J by 3 bases. The CDR3 runs to 17 residues. CDR1 and CDR2 (germline): LGHNA, YNFKEQ. The CDR3 DNA reads as TGTGCCAGCAGCCAAGATGGGCTAGCGGGAGCGACAGATACGCAGTATTTT. Translated: CASSQDGLAGATDTQYF.

The chain is built from TRBV6-1 and TRBJ2-3; TRBD1 agrees at 10 bases. The CDR3 is 16 residues long. Germline values: CDR1 MNHNS, CDR2 SASEGT. Trimming cost V 4 bases and J 4 bases; bases outside gene matches: 8. Here the CDR3 reads CASSVMGQGIADTQYF. The DNA for the CDR3 is TGTGCCAGCAGTGTCATGGGACAGGGGATCGCAGATACGCAGTATTTT.

The CDR3, as DNA: TGTGCCAGCAGTTCCGGGGGGGTCAATCAGCCCCAGCATTTT. Translating it yields CASSSGGVNQPQHF. This rearrangement joins TRBV28 to TRBJ1-5; possibly TRBD1 for D (5 bases). V lost 4 bases and J 3 bases, leaving 10 bases between the germline ends. The CDR3 sequence is 14 residues long. In germline, CDR1 is MDHEN, CDR2 SYDVKM.

V is TRBV11-2 and J is TRBJ2-1; a possible D gene is TRBD2 (6 bases). Germline V gives CDR1 SGHAT, CDR2 FQNNGV. The V gene lost 2 bases and the J gene lost 9 bases, with 14 bases spanning the gap. The CDR3 has 14 amino acids. CDR3 sequence: CASSLRRGGSEQFF. As DNA, the CDR3 is TGTGCCAGCAGCTTACGGCGTGGAGGGAGTGAGCAGTTCTTC. Filled out from reference TRBV11-2 and TRBJ2-1, the complete variable domain reads EAGVAQSPRYKIIEKRQSVAFWCNPISGHATLYWYQQILGQGPKLLIQFQNNGVVDDSQLPKDRFSAERLKGVDSTLKIQPAKLEDSAVYLCASSLRRGGSEQFFGPGTRLTVL.

The chain joins TRBV27 to TRBJ2-3; D is undetermined. Looked up from germline, CDR1 is MNHEY and CDR2 is SMNVEV (reference sequence). The CDR3 extends over 16 amino acids. V was pared by 2 bases and J by 7 bases, with 19 bases between. CDR3: CASSLKPPPATNTQYF. The CDR3 region has the DNA TGTGCCAGCAGTTTAAAACCCCCCCCTGCGACAAATACGCAGTATTTT.

J is TRBJ1-2 and V is TRBV29-1, with D perhaps matching TRBD1 (5 bases). The V end was cut by 4 bases, the J end by 0 bases, with 6 bases between. Germline CDR1 and CDR2: SQVTM and ANQGSEA. This CDR3 comprises 12 residues. The CDR3, as DNA: TGCAGCGTTGGGACACCTAACTATGGCTACACCTTC. The encoded protein is CSVGTPNYGYTF.

V gene TRBV19 combines with J gene TRBJ2-1, with 10 positions matching TRBD2. V shed 4 bases, J shed 7 bases, and the junction held 10 bases outside the gene matches. The CDR3 covers 16 residues. The germline V gene encodes CDR1 LNHDA and CDR2 SQIVND (reference sequence). In DNA, the CDR3 is TGTGCCAGTAGTAGAGCGGGAGGGGGGGTGGGGAATGAGCAGTTCTTC. Translation: CASSRAGGGVGNEQFF.

The chain couples TRBV27 to TRBJ1-2, with a tentative D call TRBD1 (5 bases). CDR3 length: 14 amino acids. With 6 bases removed from V and 5 bases from J, the gap between germline ends came to 16 bases. Germline V gene data show CDR1 as MNHEY and CDR2 as SMNVEV (reference sequence). CDR3 in amino acids: CASSQISPGYGYTF. The CDR3 DNA sequence: TGTGCCAGCAGCCAGATCTCCCCAGGGTATGGCTACACCTTC.